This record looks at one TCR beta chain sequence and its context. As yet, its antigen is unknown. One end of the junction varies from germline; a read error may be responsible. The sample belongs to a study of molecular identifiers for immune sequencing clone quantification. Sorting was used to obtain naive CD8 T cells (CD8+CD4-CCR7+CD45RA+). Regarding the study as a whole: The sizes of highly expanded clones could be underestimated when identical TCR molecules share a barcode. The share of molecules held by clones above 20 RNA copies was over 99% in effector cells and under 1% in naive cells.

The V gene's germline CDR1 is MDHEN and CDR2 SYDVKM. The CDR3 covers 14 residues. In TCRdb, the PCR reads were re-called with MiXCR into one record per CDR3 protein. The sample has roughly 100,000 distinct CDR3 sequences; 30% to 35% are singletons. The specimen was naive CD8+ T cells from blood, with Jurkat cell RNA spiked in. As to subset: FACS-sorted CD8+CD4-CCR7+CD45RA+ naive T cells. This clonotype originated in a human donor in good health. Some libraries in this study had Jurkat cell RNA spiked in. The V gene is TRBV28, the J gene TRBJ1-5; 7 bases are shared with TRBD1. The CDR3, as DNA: TGTGCCAGCAGATTGACAGGGATGGATCAGCCCCTGCATTTT. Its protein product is CASRLTGMDQPLHF.